The 7 T cell receptor beta chains below were found in one sample sequenced in a study of blood T cell repertoires in COVID-19. The repertoire was sequenced with immunoSEQ multiplex PCR; TCRdb's copy has only in-frame clones and lacks some. The sample lists approximately 170,000 clones, roughly four fifths seen once, with less than 3.5% in the top ten. Material for sequencing was peripheral blood. The receptors shown here come from a woman over 75 with COVID-19, enrolled during active disease.

V usage is TRBV30 and J usage is TRBJ2-3; 9 nucleotides line up with TRBD2. The CDR3 has 14 residues. J was trimmed by 1 base and V by 3 bases; bases with no gene match: 2. Looked up from germline, CDR1 is GTSNPN and CDR2 is SVGIG (reference sequence). CDR3 in DNA: TGTGCCTGGAGGGTAGCGGGGGGCACAGATACGCAGTATTTT. Its protein is CAWRVAGGTDTQYF.

The chain carries TRBV5-1 and TRBJ2-7, with D perhaps matching TRBD2 (5 bases). The germline V and J ends were trimmed by 1 base and 6 bases, with 8 bases remaining between them. Germline V gives CDR1 SGHRS, CDR2 YFSETQ. This CDR3 is built from 12 residues. CDR3 in amino acids: CASSLSGFEQYF. The CDR3 bases are TGCGCCAGCAGCTTGTCGGGGTTCGAGCAGTACTTC.

CDR3 sequence (DNA): TGTGCCTGGAGTGTACGGACAGGGATAAATCAGCCCCAGCATTTT. Protein sequence: CAWSVRTGINQPQHF. The chain recombines TRBV30 with TRBJ1-5; TRBD1 matches 8 bases. Germline V gene sequence: CDR1 GTSNPN, CDR2 SVGIG (reference sequence). CDR3 length: 15 residues. J was trimmed by 4 bases and V by 0 bases; bases with no gene match: 5.

This clone is a singleton in its sample. The rearrangement links TRBV9 to TRBJ2-1, with 7 bases matching TRBD2. From germline, CDR1 is SGDLS and CDR2 YYNGEE. V trimming: 2 bases; J trimming: 2 bases; junction bases outside the gene matches: 4. The length of the CDR3 is 15 residues. The CDR3 region has the DNA TGTGCCAGCAGCGTCGCGGGAGATACCTACAATGAGCAGTTCTTC. The encoded protein is CASSVAGDTYNEQFF.

V gene TRBV15 combines with J gene TRBJ1-4; weak D call: TRBD1 (6 bases). Trimming removed 1 base at V and 7 bases at J, with 16 bases between. The CDR3 totals 16 residues. Germline-derived CDR1 and CDR2 are LNHNV and YYDKDF (reference sequence). CDR3 amino acids: CATSRAFGSQGEKLFF. CDR3 nucleotide sequence: TGTGCCACCAGCAGAGCCTTTGGGTCACAGGGTGAAAAACTGTTTTTT.

This clone was found a few times. The chain is built from TRBV30 and TRBJ1-6; possible D gene TRBD1, 6 bases. The CDR3 has 13 amino acids. Germline loops: CDR1 GTSNPN, CDR2 SVGIG (reference sequence). V was clipped by 3 bases and J by 5 bases, with 8 bases between them. For the CDR3, the DNA is TGTGCCTGGAGGGACAGAAATAATTCACCCCTCCACTTT. It specifies CAWRDRNNSPLHF.

This chain connects TRBV5-1 to TRBJ1-6; no definite D call. V gave up 4 bases and J gave up 7 bases, with 9 bases separating them. The V gene's germline CDR1 is SGHRS and CDR2 YFSETQ. This CDR3 spans 13 amino acids. The CDR3 nucleotides are TGCGCCAGCAGCCTAAGGGAGAATTCACCCCTCCACTTT. It translates to CASSLRENSPLHF.